Each of the 27 T cell receptor beta chains below was sequenced from the same sample in a study of response to subunit inactivated influenza vaccine. TCRdb passed the RT-PCR reads through MiXCR, listing each CDR3 protein once. The repertoire holds more than 700,000 distinct CDR3 sequences, with roughly 20% as singletons. The source material was PBMCs from blood, sampled about 5 days after vaccination. The receptors here all came from a man aged 50-59 years who received an inactivated influenza vaccine.

This rearrangement joins TRBV28 to TRBJ1-6; TRBD1 is a possible D gene (5 bases). The CDR3 covers 13 residues. CDR1 is MDHEN and CDR2 is SYDVKM in the germline V gene. V was pared by 10 bases and J by 7 bases, with 14 bases between. The CDR3 loop reads CATSAGMNSPLHF. For the CDR3, the DNA is TGTGCCACCTCGGCAGGGATGAATTCACCCCTCCACTTT.

This clonotype was seen a few times. V and J are TRBV28 and TRBJ2-7; D not certain. The CDR3 length is 13 residues. Trimming removed 5 bases at V and 3 bases at J, with 11 bases between. Germline loops: CDR1 MDHEN, CDR2 SYDVKM. The CDR3 protein is CASSPRTNYEQYF. The CDR3 region has the DNA TGTGCCAGCAGTCCAAGGACCAACTACGAGCAGTACTTC.

This clonotype showed up just a few times. This chain links TRBV20-1 with TRBJ1-5; D gene uncertain. This CDR3 region has 13 residues. Germline V gene data show CDR1 as DFQATT and CDR2 as SNEGSKA (reference sequence). V lost 4 bases, J lost 0 bases, and 7 bases lay in between. The CDR3 here is CSAIQNSNQPQHF. CDR3 nucleotides: TGCAGTGCTATACAGAATAGCAATCAGCCCCAGCATTTT.

This clonotype was seen a handful of times. The chain employs TRBV15 and TRBJ1-5; 7 bases are a match to TRBD1. The ends lost 0 bases at V and 1 base at J; junction bases unmatched: 0. This CDR3 has 15 amino acids. Germline V CDR1 and CDR2: LNHNV, YYDKDF (reference sequence). CDR3 amino acids: CATSREGGSNQPQHF. For the CDR3, the DNA is TGTGCCACCAGCAGAGAAGGGGGCAGCAATCAGCCCCAGCATTTT.

V is TRBV7-9 and J is TRBJ1-2; no clear D. The germline V gene encodes CDR1 SEHNR and CDR2 FQNEAQ (reference sequence). The V gene lost 1 base and the J gene lost 8 bases, with 14 bases spanning the gap. This CDR3 has 14 amino acids. CDR3 coding DNA: TGTGCCAGCAGCTTAGAGGAGGTCCAGAGGGGCTACACCTTC. Protein: CASSLEEVQRGYTF.

This clonotype was detected a few times. The chain has TRBV11-2 and TRBJ2-2; possibly TRBD1 for D (6 bases). The CDR3 runs 16 residues. Germline CDR1 is SGHAT and CDR2 is FQNNGV. V was clipped by 0 bases and J by 1 base, with 9 bases between them. CDR3 in DNA: TGTGCCAGCAGCTTAGAAGGGACAATGAACACCGGGGAGCTGTTTTTT. This translates into CASSLEGTMNTGELFF.

The chain couples TRBV7-2 to TRBJ2-3; TRBD2 matches 14 bases. In germline, CDR1 is SGHTA, CDR2 FQGNSA. V trimming: 5 bases; J trimming: 6 bases; junction bases outside the gene matches: 10. The CDR3 covers 17 residues. The CDR3 coding sequence is TGTGCCAGCAGCCCACGGACTAGCGGGAGGAGGGGGGATACGCAGTATTTT. Translated: CASSPRTSGRRGDTQYF.

The table lists this clonotype with a few counts. V is TRBV10-2 and J is TRBJ2-5; the match to TRBD1 covers 7 bases. J was trimmed by 4 bases and V by 7 bases; bases with no gene match: 15. The length of the CDR3 is 16 residues. Looked up from germline, CDR1 is WSHSY and CDR2 is SAAADI. The CDR3 nucleotides are TGCGCCAGCACCCCCGGACAGGCCCGGCTTTCAGAGACCCAGTACTTC. Translation: CASTPGQARLSETQYF.

V usage is TRBV3-1 and J usage is TRBJ1-2; D might be TRBD1 (6 bases). The V gene's germline CDR1 is LGHDT and CDR2 YNNKEL (reference sequence). CDR3 length: 15 amino acids. Trimming cost V 1 base and J 4 bases, with 13 bases left between them. The CDR3 nucleotides are TGTGCCAGCAGCCAAGGGCAGGGGAGCGGCTATGGCTACACCTTC. It codes for CASSQGQGSGYGYTF.

This clonotype was seen only a few times. The rearrangement uses TRBV12-3 or TRBV12-4 and TRBJ2-1, with a weak D call TRBD1 (6 bases). The V gene lost 5 bases and the J gene lost 9 bases, with 11 bases spanning the gap. The CDR3 is 12 amino acids. This CDR3 is CASSLQGREQFF. The CDR3 DNA is TGTGCCAGCAGTCTACAGGGTCGTGAGCAGTTCTTC.

Ten or more counts support this clonotype. The chain uses TRBV20-1 and TRBJ2-7; 11 bases line up with TRBD2. The CDR3 extends over 15 amino acids. Per germline, CDR1 DFQATT and CDR2 SNEGSKA (reference sequence). After removal of 3 bases from V and 4 bases from J, the junction contained 8 bases not matched to a gene. The chain's CDR3 is CSASDLAGGTYEQYF. The CDR3 DNA reads TGCAGTGCTAGCGATCTAGCGGGAGGTACTTACGAGCAGTACTTC.

This clonotype was picked up a small number of times. This chain joins TRBV5-1 and TRBJ1-1; no definite D call. Trimming took off 0 bases at V and 1 base at J, with 10 bases between the two ends. Per the germline V gene, CDR1 is SGHRS and CDR2 is YFSETQ. The CDR3 contains 15 residues. The CDR3 DNA is TGCGCCAGCAGCTTGGCCGTACAGCAGAACACTGAAGCTTTCTTT. As protein: CASSLAVQQNTEAFF. Complete variable domain (other parts from reference TRBV5-1 and TRBJ1-1): KAGVTQTPRYLIKTRGQQVTLSCSPISGHRSVSWYQQTPGQGLQFLFEYFSETQRNKGNFPGRFSGRQFSNSRSEMNVSTLELGDSALYLCASSLAVQQNTEAFFGQGTRLTVV.

The CDR3 DNA sequence: TGTGCCAGCAGCCTTCATGGGGCAGGGCAGTTCTTC. It is translated as CASSLHGAGQFF. The V gene is TRBV25-1, the J gene TRBJ2-1; weak D call: TRBD1 (5 bases). Per germline, CDR1 MGHDK and CDR2 SYGVNS. The germline V and J ends were trimmed by 6 bases and 12 bases, with 15 bases remaining between them. The CDR3 covers 12 residues. Combining the CDR3 with reference TRBV25-1 and TRBJ2-1 gives the whole variable domain EADIYQTPRYLVIGTGKKITLECSQTMGHDKMYWYQQDPGMELHLIHYSYGVNSTEKGDLSSESTVSRIRTEHFPLTLESARPSHTSQYLCASSLHGAGQFFGPGTRLTVL.

This clonotype was detected only a few times. This chain uses TRBV20-1 with TRBJ1-2, with D possibly TRBD1 on 5 matching bases. CDR3 length: 15 residues. Trimming pared 5 bases from V and 4 bases from J, leaving 20 bases between. Germline CDR1 DFQATT, CDR2 SNEGSKA (reference sequence). The CDR3 loop is CSAPPGGGWIYGYTF. DNA of the CDR3: TGCAGTGCTCCTCCGGGGGGGGGTTGGATCTATGGCTACACCTTC.

This clonotype has at least ten counts. The chain is built from TRBV10-3 and TRBJ2-7; a possible D gene is TRBD1 (5 bases). The germline V and J ends were trimmed by 6 bases and 7 bases, with 13 bases remaining between them. CDR1 ENHRY and CDR2 SYGVKD come from the germline V gene. CDR3 size: 12 residues. CDR3 region: CAIRDTAGEQYF. The CDR3 region has the DNA TGTGCCATCAGGGACACGGCCGGTGAGCAGTACTTC.

V gene TRBV5-4 combines with J gene TRBJ2-1; 9 positions match TRBD2. The CDR3 has 15 residues. Germline V gene sequence: CDR1 SGHNT, CDR2 YYREEE (reference sequence). Trimming took 1 base from V and 9 from J; bases not matched to a gene: 8. DNA of the CDR3: TGTGCCAGCAGCTTGCGGCGGGGGGGCCGAGGTGAGCAGTTCTTC. Protein: CASSLRRGGRGEQFF.

The rearrangement links TRBV28 to TRBJ2-5, with D maybe TRBD1 (5 bases). The CDR3 covers 17 residues. Germline assignment: CDR1 MDHEN and CDR2 SYDVKM. Trimming cost V 5 bases and J 4 bases, with 23 bases left between them. CDR3 DNA: TGTGCCAGCAGTCCCCCGCACTCTTACCAGGGCGGAGAGACCCAGTACTTC. This gives the protein CASSPPHSYQGGETQYF.

This clonotype was seen a few times. This chain uses TRBV6-1 with TRBJ2-3, with a weak D call TRBD2 (5 bases). The ends were cut back, 7 bases at V and 2 bases at J, with 22 bases in the middle. CDR1 and CDR2 from the germline V gene are MNHNS and SASEGT. CDR3 length: 17 residues. The CDR3: CASTAQRGSPDTDTQYF. CDR3 in DNA: TGTGCCAGCACCGCGCAACGGGGTAGCCCCGACACAGATACGCAGTATTTT.

This clonotype showed up just a few times. V is TRBV7-9 and J is TRBJ2-3; TRBD1 matches at 9 bases. The ends lost 2 bases at V and 3 bases at J; junction bases unmatched: 6. Germline-derived CDR1 and CDR2 are SEHNR and FQNEAQ (reference sequence). The CDR3 runs 16 residues. The CDR3 reads CASSLKGQGRTDTQYF. The CDR3 bases are TGTGCCAGCAGCTTAAAGGGACAGGGTCGAACAGATACGCAGTATTTT.

This clonotype was found a few times. As DNA, the CDR3 is TGTGCCACCAGCAGAGGGGCTAGCGGGGCAGATACGCAGTATTTT. Translating it yields CATSRGASGADTQYF. The V gene is TRBV15, the J gene TRBJ2-3, with 9 bases matching TRBD2. This CDR3 comprises 15 residues. With 1 base clipped from V and 4 bases from J, the junction kept 3 bases outside the gene matches. Germline assignment: CDR1 LNHNV and CDR2 YYDKDF (reference sequence).

This clonotype has a handful of counts. The J gene is TRBJ1-2, the V gene TRBV5-1, with D perhaps TRBD1 (6 bases). There are 13 residues in the CDR3. Trimming pared 1 base from V and 7 bases from J, leaving 11 bases between. Germline V gene sequence: CDR1 SGHRS, CDR2 YFSETQ. CDR3 region: CASSLRGISGYTF. CDR3 in DNA: TGCGCCAGCAGCTTGAGGGGGATCTCTGGCTACACCTTC.

This sequence joins TRBV20-1 and TRBJ1-2, with D perhaps matching TRBD1 (5 bases). This CDR3 comprises 13 residues. Germline V lookup: CDR1 DFQATT, CDR2 SNEGSKA (reference sequence). Trimming stripped 6 bases from V and 6 bases from J, with 17 bases between. The CDR3: CSASGQGSNGYTF. The CDR3 DNA reads as TGCAGTGCGTCCGGCCAGGGTAGTAATGGCTACACCTTC.

This clonotype has just a few counts. The genes are TRBV18 and TRBJ2-7; TRBD1 aligns across 7 bases. In germline, CDR1 is KGHSH, CDR2 LQKENI. This CDR3 comprises 14 residues. The V gene end was trimmed by 1 base and the J gene end by 0 bases; junction bases not matched to a gene: 0. The CDR3 region is CASSPQGASYEQYF. The CDR3 nucleotides read TGTGCCAGCTCACCACAGGGGGCCTCCTACGAGCAGTACTTC.

This clonotype has a count of ten or more. The V and J genes are TRBV29-1 and TRBJ2-7; TRBD2 agrees at 9 bases. After removal of 3 bases from V and 1 base from J, the junction contained 1 base not matched to a gene. This CDR3 contains 13 residues. Germline V gene lookup returns CDR1 SQVTM and CDR2 ANQGSEA. The CDR3 DNA reads TGCAGCGTTGAGACTAGCGGATCCTACGAGCAGTACTTC. Residues: CSVETSGSYEQYF.

This clonotype was seen more than once but under ten times. The chain couples TRBV12-3 or TRBV12-4 to TRBJ1-5; the D gene is possibly TRBD1 (6 bases). The CDR3 runs 15 residues. The V gene lost 2 bases and the J gene lost 6 bases, with 14 bases spanning the gap. Here the CDR3 DNA reads TGTGCCAGCAGTTTACGCCAGGGGCGGATTCAGCCCCAGCATTTT. It yields the protein CASSLRQGRIQPQHF.

This clonotype was picked up a small number of times. The chain joins TRBV12-3 or TRBV12-4 to TRBJ2-7; TRBD1 matches at 7 bases. There are 16 residues in the CDR3. After removal of 1 base from V and 1 base from J, the junction contained 7 bases not matched to a gene. CDR3 loop: CASSLGTGLISYEQYF. The CDR3 DNA reads TGTGCCAGCAGTTTAGGGACAGGACTTATATCCTACGAGCAGTACTTC.

The chain carries TRBV20-1 and TRBJ2-7, with 9 bases that match TRBD2. With 1 base clipped from V and 2 bases from J, the junction kept 12 bases outside the gene matches. The germline CDR1 and CDR2 sequences are DFQATT and SNEGSKA (reference sequence). CDR3 length: 17 amino acids. As DNA, the CDR3 is TGCAGTGCTAGAGTTGGGCTAGCGGGGCAATTCACCTACGAGCAGTACTTC. It specifies CSARVGLAGQFTYEQYF.